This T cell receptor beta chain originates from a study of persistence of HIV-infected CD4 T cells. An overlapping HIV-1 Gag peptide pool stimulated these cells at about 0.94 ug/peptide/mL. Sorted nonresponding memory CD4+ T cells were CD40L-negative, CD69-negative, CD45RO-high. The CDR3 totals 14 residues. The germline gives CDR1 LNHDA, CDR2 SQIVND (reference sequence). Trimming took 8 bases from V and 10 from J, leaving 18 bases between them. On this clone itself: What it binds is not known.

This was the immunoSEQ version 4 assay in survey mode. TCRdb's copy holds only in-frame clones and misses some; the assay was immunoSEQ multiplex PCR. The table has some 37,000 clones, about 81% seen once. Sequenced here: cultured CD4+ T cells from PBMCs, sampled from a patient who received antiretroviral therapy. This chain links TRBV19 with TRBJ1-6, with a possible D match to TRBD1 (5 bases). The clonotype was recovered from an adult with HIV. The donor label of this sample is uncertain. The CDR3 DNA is TGTGCCAGTTGTCGACAGCGCGAAGGGTCACCCCTCCACTTT. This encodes CASCRQREGSPLHF. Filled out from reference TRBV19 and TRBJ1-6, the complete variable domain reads DGGITQSPKYLFRKEGQNVTLSCEQNLNHDAMYWYRQDPGQGLRLIYYSQIVNDFQKGDIAEGYSVSREKKESFPLTVTSAQKNPTAFYLCASCRQREGSPLHFGNGTRLTVT.